This T cell receptor (beta chain) was sequenced for a study of shared clonotypes between healthy human individuals. The germline V gene encodes CDR1 SGHDN and CDR2 FVKESK. CDR3 length equals 15 residues. After removal of 3 bases from V and 1 base from J, the junction contained 5 bases not matched to a gene. For this clone: What it recognizes is unknown.

Study-wide points: A small donor pool kept down the genetic and exposure-history diversity that was represented. Against clonotypes common to all four donors, non-shared ones had lower generation probabilities.

It was across several immunoSEQ plates that each subset's genomic DNA was evenly split. TCRdb's table, derived via immunoSEQ multiplex PCR, lists solely in-frame clones and lacks some. Of fewer than 1.8 million clones in the sample, less than 99% are singletons; the top ten hold 0.36%. This TCR came from a man under 40 in good health. Sequencing was done on a sample of naive CD4+ T cells sorted from blood. Subset of the sample: CD45RA+ positively selected. The rearrangement joins TRBV14 to TRBJ2-5; 7 nucleotides line up with TRBD1. CDR3: CASSQLRDSQETQYF. Here the CDR3 DNA reads TGTGCCAGCAGCCAGCTCCGGGACAGCCAAGAGACCCAGTACTTC.